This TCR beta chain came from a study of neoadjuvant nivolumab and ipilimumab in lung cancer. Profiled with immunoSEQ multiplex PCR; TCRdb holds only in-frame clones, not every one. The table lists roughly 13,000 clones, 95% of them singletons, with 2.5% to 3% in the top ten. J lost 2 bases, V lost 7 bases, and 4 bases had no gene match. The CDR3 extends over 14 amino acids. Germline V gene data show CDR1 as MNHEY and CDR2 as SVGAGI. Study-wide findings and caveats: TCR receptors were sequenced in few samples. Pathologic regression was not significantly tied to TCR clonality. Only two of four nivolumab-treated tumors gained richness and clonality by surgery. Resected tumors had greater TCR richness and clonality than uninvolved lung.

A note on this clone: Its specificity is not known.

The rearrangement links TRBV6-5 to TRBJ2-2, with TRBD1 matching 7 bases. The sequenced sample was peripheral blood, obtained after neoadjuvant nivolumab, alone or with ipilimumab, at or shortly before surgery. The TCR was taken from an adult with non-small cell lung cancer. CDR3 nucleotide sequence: TGTGCCAGCACCCGACAGGGAAACACCGGGGAGCTGTTTTTT. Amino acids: CASTRQGNTGELFF.